The source of this TCR beta chain is a study of blood T cell repertoires in COVID-19 (dated by TCRdb to the early 2020s). At the level of the whole study: Collaborator samples came from the United States, Italy and Spain and covered acute and convalescent phases of COVID-19. The material from the prospective study consisted of cDNA or gDNA derived from T cells, B-cell-depleted T cells, or PBMCs. Deeply sampled blood TCRbeta repertoires from subjects exposed to, actively infected with, or recovered from COVID-19 were included in the dataset. The repertoires were made available in a free public database intended to serve as a resource for research on the immune response to SARS-CoV-2. The samples were drawn from the first 160 participants of the ongoing ImmuneRACE study and from 950 to 1,500 subjects provided by 6 global collaborators. Nearly every sample came with metadata listing a de-identified subject ID, COVID-19 status, age in years and sex. Where available, HLA class I and class II types were obtained from metadata supplied by the sample provider rather than from assay-based typing.

The immunoSEQ Assay, a bias-controlled multiplex PCR, was used to amplify TCRbeta CDR3 regions from genomic DNA. Per the source publication's procedure: The number of nucleated cells in each sample was estimated from the amplification of reference gene primers within the assay. Sequence reads were collapsed and filtered to measure the absolute abundance of every unique TCRbeta CDR3 rearrangement. Productive Simpson clonality was computed per sample as the square root of Simpson's diversity index over productive rearrangements. TCRdb mirrors the immuneACCESS table, restricted to in-frame sequences. Some clones are absent from its copies; in checked studies, under half trace to an unresolved V gene, and the reason for the others is unknown. The V and J calls and clone size come from that table; D and trimming were worked out from the DNA. Recorded for this sample are around 150,000 clones; about 87% of them occurred a single time. The ten biggest clones cover 3.9% of the sample.

Another Seattle source contributed samples from volunteer blood donors who had recovered from COVID-19. The collaborating institutions used their own protocols to collect whole blood in K2EDTA tubes. Collaborator samples were shipped for TCRbeta analysis as frozen whole blood, isolated PBMCs, or DNA extracted from either sample type. A remark on this clone: The clone's antigen remains unknown. No qualities accompany the bases; no much larger clone lies one base away.

Taken from the germline V gene, the CDR1 and CDR2 loops are LGHNA and YSLEER. The germline ends are 14 bases apart after V is trimmed by 1 base and J by 5 bases. Its CDR3 holds 15 amino acids, cysteine through phenylalanine. Only the CDR3 portion is preserved as DNA: 45 bases, with reading frame beginning at the first base. What the work shows at the level of the full study, not this receptor alone: The amount of clinical and demographic metadata varied by source and participant and was provided uncurated.

Source material: peripheral blood. The V and J genes are TRBV4-3 and TRBJ1-2; the D gene is perhaps TRBD1, on 6 matching bases. This receptor was taken from a woman between 55 and 75 years old who had recovered from COVID-19. CDR3 loop: CASSQVPGTPYGYTF. Read as DNA, the sequence is TGCGCCAGCAGCCAAGTTCCCGGGACACCGTATGGCTACACCTTC.